One and the same sample provided the 13 T cell receptor beta chains below, sequenced in a study of T cell repertoires in cytomegalovirus infection. TCRdb analysed the reads with MiXCR anew, one entry per CDR3 protein. Among around 320,000 distinct CDR3 sequences listed, roughly 9.5% were seen once. Sequenced material: PBMCs. The source is a human donor in good health (CMV status not recorded). Some clones in this sample may be carry-over from other donors' samples.

This clonotype was observed many times. This chain joins TRBV28 and TRBJ1-1; D may be TRBD1 (5 bases). The CDR3 extends over 15 amino acids. V lost 6 bases and J 3 bases, leaving 17 bases between the germline ends. Germline V gives CDR1 MDHEN, CDR2 SYDVKM. CDR3 loop: CASSGAAAQDTEAFF. The CDR3 coding sequence is TGTGCCAGCAGCGGGGCGGCGGCGCAGGACACTGAAGCTTTCTTT.

In regard to this clonotype: Since a much larger clone is just one base distant, this may be a read error. This rearrangement joins TRBV7-8 to TRBJ1-5; no reliable D call. This CDR3 region has 15 residues. V lost 3 bases and J lost 4, with 13 bases in between. From germline, CDR1 is SGHVS and CDR2 FQNEAQ. The chain's CDR3 is CASSLWAGLNQPQHF. CDR3 nucleotides: TGTGCCAGCAGCTTGTGGGCGGGGTTAAATCAGCCCCAGCATTTT.

At least ten counts were recorded for this clonotype. The chain employs TRBV5-4 and TRBJ2-3, with 8 bases lining up with TRBD2. V trimming: 0 bases; J trimming: 2 bases; junction bases outside the gene matches: 2. The germline V gene has CDR1 SGHNT and CDR2 YYREEE (reference sequence). The CDR3 contains 15 residues. The CDR3 coding sequence is TGTGCCAGCAGCTTGGGCGGGAGGACCACAGATACGCAGTATTTT. This encodes CASSLGGRTTDTQYF.

The V and J genes are TRBV6-2 or TRBV6-3 and TRBJ2-1; 10 bases fit TRBD2. After removal of 1 base from V and 0 bases from J, the junction contained 9 bases not matched to a gene. The CDR3 length is 19 residues. Looked up from germline, CDR1 is MNHEY and CDR2 is SVGEGT. The CDR3 region has the DNA TGTGCCAGCAGTTACTATAAGTTGACTAGCGGGTCCTCCTACAATGAGCAGTTCTTC. The encoded protein is CASSYYKLTSGSSYNEQFF.

The chain combines TRBV11-1 with TRBJ2-1, with a possible D match to TRBD1 (6 bases). V lost 8 bases and J lost 0, with 14 bases in between. The germline gives CDR1 SGHAT, CDR2 FQDESV (reference sequence). This CDR3 spans 15 amino acids. The CDR3, as DNA: TGTGCCAGCGCAAGGGGGTTTGTCTCCTACAATGAGCAGTTCTTC. This gives the protein CASARGFVSYNEQFF.

In its sample, this clonotype was seen a few times. The chain joins TRBV6-5 to TRBJ1-4; D possibly corresponds to TRBD1 (6 bases). The CDR3 is 14 amino acids. Per germline, CDR1 MNHEY and CDR2 SVGAGI. V gave up 8 bases and J gave up 6 bases, with 16 bases separating them. The CDR3 region is CASGKGGADEKLFF. CDR3 DNA sequence: TGTGCCAGCGGGAAAGGGGGGGCGGATGAAAAACTGTTTTTT.

This clonotype was seen a handful of times. J is TRBJ1-2 and V is TRBV7-9; the match to TRBD1 covers 8 bases. Germline CDR1 SEHNR, CDR2 FQNEAQ (reference sequence). This CDR3 is built from 17 residues. J was trimmed by 2 bases and V by 5 bases; bases with no gene match: 13. This CDR3 is CASSARGRDRTNYGYTF. The CDR3 DNA is TGTGCCAGCAGCGCACGAGGACGGGACAGGACGAACTATGGCTACACCTTC. The full variable domain, completed using reference TRBV7-9 and TRBJ1-2, is DTGVSQNPRHKITKRGQNVTFRCDPISEHNRLYWYRQTLGQGPEFLTYFQNEAQLEKSRLLSDRFSAERPKGSFSTLEIQRTEQGDSAMYLCASSARGRDRTNYGYTFGSGTRLTVV.

There are a few counts of this clonotype. The genes are TRBV20-1 and TRBJ2-2, with 9 bases lining up with TRBD1. Germline assignment: CDR1 DFQATT and CDR2 SNEGSKA (reference sequence). J gave up 5 bases and V 6 bases, and 10 bases lay outside the gene matches. There are 15 residues in the CDR3. CDR3 in DNA: TGCAGTGCAACCCGGGGGACAGGGAGGACCGGGGAGCTGTTTTTT. It specifies CSATRGTGRTGELFF.

This clonotype was counted at least ten times. J is TRBJ2-1 and V is TRBV28; no reliable D call. V lost 10 bases and J 4 bases, leaving 11 bases between the germline ends. The CDR3 has 12 residues. Germline V gene data show CDR1 as MDHEN and CDR2 as SYDVKM. The CDR3 nucleotides are TGTGCCACCCGGAGAGGATACAATGAGCAGTTCTTC. It codes for CATRRGYNEQFF.

This clonotype was seen many times. J is TRBJ2-1 and V is TRBV7-2; D perhaps matches TRBD2 (6 bases). In germline, CDR1 is SGHTA, CDR2 FQGNSA. V was cut by 6 bases and J by 2 bases, with 14 bases left in between. CDR3 length equals 15 residues. The CDR3 loop is CASRLQRTTYNEQFF. CDR3 in DNA: TGTGCCAGCAGGCTCCAAAGGACTACCTACAATGAGCAGTTCTTC.

V usage is TRBV27 and J usage is TRBJ1-5; a possible D gene is TRBD1 (5 bases). V was clipped by 6 bases and J by 4 bases, with 10 bases between them. CDR1 and CDR2 from the germline V gene are MNHEY and SMNVEV (reference sequence). The CDR3 runs to 13 residues. In DNA, the CDR3 is TGTGCCAGCAGAGGCAGGGTGAATCAGCCCCAGCATTTT. It is translated as CASRGRVNQPQHF.

Concerning this clonotype: A read error may explain this, as a much larger clone is one base away. This chain uses TRBV7-2 with TRBJ2-2; D ambiguous. The germline V gene has CDR1 SGHTA and CDR2 FQGNSA. This CDR3 comprises 15 residues. CDR3 protein: CANSLPRLKVGELFF. The CDR3 DNA reads TGTGCCAACAGCTTACCCCGCTTGAAAGTCGGGGAGCTGTTTTTT.

This clonotype was seen ten or more times. The chain joins TRBV4-3 to TRBJ1-1; TRBD1 matches 8 bases. The junction had 13 bases not matched to a gene; V was cut back by 4 bases and J by 6 bases. The germline gives CDR1 LGHNA, CDR2 YSLEER. This CDR3 is 16 amino acids long. The CDR3 spells CASSPSVGQGSSEAFF. CDR3 nucleotides: TGCGCCAGCAGCCCCAGTGTCGGACAGGGATCATCTGAAGCTTTCTTT.